The T cell receptor (beta chain) under discussion was sequenced for a study of blood T cell repertoires in COVID-19. Assay: immunoSEQ multiplex PCR; the TCRdb copy retains only in-frame clones and omits some. The table lists approximately 220,000 clones, 88% of them singletons. The CDR3 has 14 residues. The germline CDR1 and CDR2 sequences are LGHDT and YNNKEL (reference sequence). Losses at the gene ends were 4 bases for V and 6 bases for J; bases not matched to a gene: 8. The source is a woman aged 25 to 39 who had recovered from COVID-19. The gene calls are TRBV3-1 (or the pseudogene TRBV3-2) and TRBJ2-7; 8 bases agree with TRBD1. The sequenced sample was PBMCs or T cells enriched from blood (not recorded which). The CDR3 coding sequence is TGTGCCAGCAGCCCCTCAGGCAGGGGGCGCGAGCAGTACTTC. Translated, it gives CASSPSGRGREQYF.